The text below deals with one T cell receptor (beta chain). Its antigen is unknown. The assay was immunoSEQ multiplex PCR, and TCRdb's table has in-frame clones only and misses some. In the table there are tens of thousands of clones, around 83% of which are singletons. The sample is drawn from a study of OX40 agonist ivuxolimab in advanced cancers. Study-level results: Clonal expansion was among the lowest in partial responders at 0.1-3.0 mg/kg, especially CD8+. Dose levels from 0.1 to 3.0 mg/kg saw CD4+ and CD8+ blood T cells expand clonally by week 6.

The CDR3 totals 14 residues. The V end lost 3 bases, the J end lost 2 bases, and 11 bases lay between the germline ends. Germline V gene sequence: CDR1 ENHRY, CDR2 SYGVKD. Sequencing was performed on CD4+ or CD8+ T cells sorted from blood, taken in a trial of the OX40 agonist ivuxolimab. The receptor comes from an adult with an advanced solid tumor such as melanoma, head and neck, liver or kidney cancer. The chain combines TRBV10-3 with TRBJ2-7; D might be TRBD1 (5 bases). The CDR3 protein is CAISDAGSPYEQYF. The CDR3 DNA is TGTGCCATCAGTGATGCAGGGTCCCCCTACGAGCAGTACTTC.